This TCR beta chain was recovered during a study of T cell clonality in common variable immunodeficiency. Study findings and constraints: Reportedly, TCR beta sequences from common variable immunodeficiency showed fewer deletions and N-nucleotide insertions. Authors noted CVID clonality's cause needs subpopulation repertoire sequencing.

Equal genomic DNA amounts from CVID and control samples were sequenced. Clones were read by immunoSEQ multiplex PCR, and TCRdb kept only the in-frame ones, dropping some. Sampling found around 40,000 clones, none seen once. Donors gave roughly 5 to 8 ml heparinized peripheral whole blood. In this sample, this clone turned up many times. What it recognizes is unknown. The read falls 3 residues short of the CDR3 end, and the missing part is taken from the germline J gene. With V trimmed by 7 bases and J by 2 bases, 7 bases remained unmatched. CDR3 size: 15 residues. Sample: peripheral blood mononuclear cells. V and J are TRBV12-3 or TRBV12-4 and TRBJ2-7; TRBD2 agrees at 11 bases. This TCR was recovered from a human donor with common variable immunodeficiency. The covered CDR3 bases are TGTGCCAGCACTAGCGGGGGGCGTTTCCCCTACGAG. Protein: CASTSGGRFPYE. From start to end, the CDR3 is CASTSGGRFPYEQYF.